The 17 T cell receptor beta chains reported below all come from one sample, sequenced in a study of shared clonotypes between healthy human individuals. Naive CD8 cells comprised CD45RO-negative, CCR7-positively selected cells, excluding terminally differentiated effector memory CD45RA+ cells. Generated by immunoSEQ multiplex PCR, the TCRdb table keeps only in-frame clones and is missing some. Altogether about 2,200,000 clones are present, approximately 94% being singletons, with the ten largest covering 1.5% to 2%. Input material: naive CD8+ T cells from PBMCs. These receptors came from a man aged 18 to 30 in good health. Some clones in this sample may be carry-over from other donors' samples.

This clone was seen only once. V is TRBV5-1 and J is TRBJ2-1; D might be TRBD2 (5 bases). CDR3 length: 15 residues. With 4 bases removed from V and 7 bases from J, the gap between germline ends came to 18 bases. Germline V gene sequence: CDR1 SGHRS, CDR2 YFSETQ. The CDR3 sequence: CASSLPGGSGNEQFF. The CDR3 DNA reads TGCGCCAGCAGCCTGCCAGGTGGGAGTGGTAATGAGCAGTTCTTC. The full variable domain, rest sourced from reference TRBV5-1 and TRBJ2-1, is KAGVTQTPRYLIKTRGQQVTLSCSPISGHRSVSWYQQTPGQGLQFLFEYFSETQRNKGNFPGRFSGRQFSNSRSEMNVSTLELGDSALYLCASSLPGGSGNEQFFGPGTRLTVL.

The chain has TRBV28 and TRBJ2-7; 10 bases map to TRBD2. V shed 4 bases, J shed 2 bases, and the junction held 11 bases outside the gene matches. CDR1 is MDHEN and CDR2 is SYDVKM in the germline V gene. The CDR3 has 17 residues. The DNA for the CDR3 is TGTGCCAGCAGTTCTCCAGCGGGAGGGCCCAAGGCCTACGAGCAGTACTTC. Its translation is CASSSPAGGPKAYEQYF.

The rearrangement links TRBV6-5 to TRBJ1-5, with a possible D match to TRBD1 (5 bases). Germline V gene lookup returns CDR1 MNHEY and CDR2 SVGAGI. The CDR3 loop spans 15 amino acids. V dropped 5 bases and J dropped 3 bases, with 14 bases sitting between them. CDR3 nucleotide sequence: TGTGCCAGCAGTCTGGGACCCTCAGCCAATCAGCCCCAGCATTTT. Its translation: CASSLGPSANQPQHF.

This clone was detected only a few times. The same CDR3 can be traced to other DNA sequences in this sample. V is TRBV6-1 and J is TRBJ2-7; D is unresolved. The CDR3 runs 10 residues. CDR1 is MNHNS, CDR2 SASEGT, per germline. V was clipped by 3 bases and J by 4 bases, with 1 base between them. For the CDR3, the DNA is TGTGCCAGCAGTGAGTACGAGCAGTACTTC. Protein product: CASSEYEQYF.

V and J are TRBV10-3 and TRBJ2-5, with D possibly being TRBD1 (6 bases). The length of the CDR3 is 13 residues. Germline CDR1 is ENHRY and CDR2 is SYGVKD. V gave up 3 bases and J gave up 5 bases, with 10 bases separating them. CDR3 sequence: CAISDPQGETQYF. CDR3 coding DNA: TGTGCCATCAGTGACCCCCAGGGGGAGACCCAGTACTTC.

The gene calls are TRBV15 and TRBJ2-5; no firm D call. Near its end, the DNA agrees better with TRBJ2-7, so the J call may be wrong. CDR1 is LNHNV, CDR2 YYDKDF, per germline (reference sequence). CDR3 length equals 13 residues. CDR3 coding DNA: TGTGCCACCAGCAGAGATGGTGGGGACGAGCAGTACTTC. This translates into CATSRDGGDEQYF.

The chain uses TRBV5-6 and TRBJ2-7, with D possibly being TRBD1 or TRBD2 (5 bases each). The germline V gene encodes CDR1 SGHDT and CDR2 YYEEEE. V lost 1 base and J lost 1, with 15 bases in between. The CDR3 is 16 residues long. The CDR3 spells CASSLWAGTASYEQYF. The DNA of the CDR3 is TGTGCCAGCAGCTTGTGGGCCGGGACCGCGTCCTACGAGCAGTACTTC.

This clone was seen just once. The gene calls are TRBV28 and TRBJ2-7; D may be TRBD1 or TRBD2 (6 bases each). Trimming shortened V by 7 bases and J by 2 bases, and 15 bases separated the two germline ends. This CDR3 is built from 14 residues. Germline V gives CDR1 MDHEN, CDR2 SYDVKM. The CDR3 sequence: CASIEGGGTYEQYF. The CDR3 DNA follows: TGTGCCAGCATCGAAGGAGGGGGGACCTACGAGCAGTACTTC.

The chain employs TRBV18 and TRBJ1-2, with a tentative D call TRBD1 (5 bases). The CDR3 runs 14 residues. Deletions cut 2 bases from V and 3 bases from J, with 10 bases between. The V gene's germline CDR1 is KGHSH and CDR2 LQKENI. CDR3 sequence: CASSPSGQDYGYTF. CDR3 nucleotide sequence: TGTGCCAGCTCACCATCGGGGCAGGACTATGGCTACACCTTC.

The chain joins TRBV6-1 to TRBJ1-2; D gene ambiguous. Between the trimmed V and J ends, which lost 0 bases and 4 bases, there was a span of 12 bases. Germline-derived CDR1 and CDR2 are MNHNS and SASEGT. The CDR3 has 15 residues. For the CDR3, the DNA is TGTGCCAGCAGTGAAGCGCCTTCAGGCCTCTATGGCTACACCTTC. Its protein product is CASSEAPSGLYGYTF.

This chain links TRBV4-3 with TRBJ1-1; TRBD1 matches 7 bases. CDR3 length equals 15 residues. Germline values: CDR1 LGHNA, CDR2 YSLEER. Trimming removed 4 bases from V and 1 base from J; junction bases left unmatched: 6. CDR3 residues: CASSPRQGKNTEAFF. CDR3 coding DNA: TGCGCCAGCAGCCCCCGACAGGGAAAGAACACTGAAGCTTTCTTT.

The chain carries TRBV19 and TRBJ2-2; D remains ambiguous. Germline values: CDR1 LNHDA, CDR2 SQIVND (reference sequence). V was clipped by 6 bases and J by 6 bases, with 8 bases between them. The CDR3 spans 12 residues. CDR3 region: CASSPLAGELFF. The CDR3 nucleotides read TGTGCCAGTAGCCCCCTCGCCGGGGAGCTGTTTTTT.

The chain links TRBV27 to TRBJ2-7; D call uncertain. CDR1 is MNHEY and CDR2 is SMNVEV in the germline V gene (reference sequence). CDR3 length: 13 amino acids. V lost 8 bases, J lost 7 bases, and 18 bases lay in between. CDR3: CASQFEPLGEQYF. DNA for the CDR3: TGTGCCAGCCAATTTGAACCACTGGGGGAGCAGTACTTC.

The V gene is TRBV27, the J gene TRBJ2-2; D perhaps matches TRBD2 (5 bases). CDR1 and CDR2 from the germline V gene are MNHEY and SMNVEV (reference sequence). The CDR3 is 10 amino acids. Trimming pared 9 bases from V and 7 bases from J, leaving 6 bases between. The CDR3 loop is CASGGGELFF. CDR3 DNA: TGTGCCAGTGGAGGCGGGGAGCTGTTTTTT.

The rearrangement joins TRBV5-1 to TRBJ2-7, with a possible D match to TRBD2 (5 bases). V was cut by 1 base and J by 0 bases, with 17 bases left in between. Germline loops: CDR1 SGHRS, CDR2 YFSETQ. CDR3 length equals 17 residues. The CDR3 DNA reads as TGCGCCAGCAGCTTGAGCGGAGGACTTTCCCTCTCCTACGAGCAGTACTTC. Amino acid sequence: CASSLSGGLSLSYEQYF.

Ten or more counts support this clone. V gene TRBV6-6 combines with J gene TRBJ1-5; no firm D call. The length of the CDR3 is 15 residues. V lost 0 bases to trimming and J lost 1 base, with 7 bases between them. CDR1 is MNHNY and CDR2 is SVGAGI in the germline V gene (reference sequence). The CDR3 DNA reads TGTGCCAGCAGTTACTCGGTGCCGAGCAATCAGCCCCAGCATTTT. Translated: CASSYSVPSNQPQHF.

V and J are TRBV7-9 and TRBJ2-2; weak D call: TRBD1 (6 bases). This CDR3 contains 16 residues. Between the trimmed V and J ends, which lost 3 bases and 4 bases, there was a span of 15 bases. Germline values: CDR1 SEHNR, CDR2 FQNEAQ (reference sequence). The CDR3 bases are TGTGCCAGCAGCTTGGTAACGGGACACCTCACCGGGGAGCTGTTTTTT. It specifies CASSLVTGHLTGELFF.